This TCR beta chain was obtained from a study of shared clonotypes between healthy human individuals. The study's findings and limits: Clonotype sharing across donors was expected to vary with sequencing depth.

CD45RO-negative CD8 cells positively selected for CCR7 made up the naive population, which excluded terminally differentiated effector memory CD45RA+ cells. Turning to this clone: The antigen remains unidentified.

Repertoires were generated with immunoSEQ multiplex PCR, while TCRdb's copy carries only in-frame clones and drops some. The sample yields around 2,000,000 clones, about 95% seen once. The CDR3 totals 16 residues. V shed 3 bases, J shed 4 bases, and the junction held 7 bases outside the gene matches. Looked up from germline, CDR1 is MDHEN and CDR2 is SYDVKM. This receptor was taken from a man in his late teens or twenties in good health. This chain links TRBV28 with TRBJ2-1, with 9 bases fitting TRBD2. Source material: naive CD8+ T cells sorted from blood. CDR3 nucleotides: TGTGCCAGCAGTTTGAGGCTAGCGGGGCCTTACAATGAGCAGTTCTTC. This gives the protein CASSLRLAGPYNEQFF.